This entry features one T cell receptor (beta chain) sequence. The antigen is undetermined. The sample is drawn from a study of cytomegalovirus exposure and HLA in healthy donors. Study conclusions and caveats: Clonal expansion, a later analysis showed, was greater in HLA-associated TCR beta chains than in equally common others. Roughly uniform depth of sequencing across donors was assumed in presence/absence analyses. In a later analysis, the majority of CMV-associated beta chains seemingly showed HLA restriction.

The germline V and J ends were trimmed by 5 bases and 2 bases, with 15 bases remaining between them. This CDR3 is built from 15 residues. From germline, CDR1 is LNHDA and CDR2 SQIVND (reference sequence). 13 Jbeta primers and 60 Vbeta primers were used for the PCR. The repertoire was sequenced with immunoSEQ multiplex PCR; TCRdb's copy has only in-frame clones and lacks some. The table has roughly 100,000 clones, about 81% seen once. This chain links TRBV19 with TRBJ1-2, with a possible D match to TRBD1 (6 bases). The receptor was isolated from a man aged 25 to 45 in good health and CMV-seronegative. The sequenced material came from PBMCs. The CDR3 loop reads CASSEHRDGNYGYTF. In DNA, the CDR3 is TGTGCCAGTAGTGAACACAGGGATGGGAACTATGGCTACACCTTC.